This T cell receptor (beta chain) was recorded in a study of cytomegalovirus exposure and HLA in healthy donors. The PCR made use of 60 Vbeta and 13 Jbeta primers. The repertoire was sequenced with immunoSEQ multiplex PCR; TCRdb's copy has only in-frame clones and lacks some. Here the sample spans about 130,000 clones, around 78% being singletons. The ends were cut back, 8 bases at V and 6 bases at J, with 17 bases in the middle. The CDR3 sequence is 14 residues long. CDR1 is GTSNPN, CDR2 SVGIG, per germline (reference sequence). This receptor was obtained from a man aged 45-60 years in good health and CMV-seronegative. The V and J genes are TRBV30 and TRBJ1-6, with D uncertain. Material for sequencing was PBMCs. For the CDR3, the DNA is TGTGCCCATCGGGAGGACGGACTTAATTCACCCCTCCACTTT. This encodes CAHREDGLNSPLHF.